A selection of T cell receptor beta chains follows, all from one sample in a study of blood T cells in healthy people across ages. TCRdb processed the 5' RACE reads anew with MiXCR; each CDR3 protein has one entry. The table includes 980,000 or so distinct CDR3 sequences, 48% detected once. Material: blood. These receptors all come from a man aged 30 to 45 in good health. CDR3s include the opening cysteine and the closing phenylalanine or tryptophan. The D gene is left open where the match is weak. Rows may omit the clone size; those that give it use once, few, many or a size class.

J: TRBJ2-1
V: TRBV29-1
size: .
D: .
CDR3: CSVEAIWSSYNEQFF
DNA: TGCAGCGTTGAAGCTATCTGGAGCTCCTACAATGAGCAGTTCTTC

J: TRBJ1-2
V: TRBV7-9
size: many
D: TRBD1
CDR3: CASTRIGQGAHHGYTF
DNA: TGTGCCAGCACCAGGATCGGACAGGGGGCTCATCATGGCTACACCTTC

J: TRBJ1-2
V: TRBV7-2
size: few
D: .
CDR3: CASSSSTADYGYTF
DNA: TGTGCCAGCAGCTCATCGACAGCGGACTATGGCTACACCTTC

J: TRBJ2-3
V: TRBV10-3
size: .
D: TRBD2
CDR3: CAIRGTRGTDTQYF
DNA: TGTGCCATCAGGGGGACTAGAGGAACAGATACGCAGTATTTT

J: TRBJ2-1
V: TRBV7-2
size: many
D: .
CDR3: CASSPGPANEQFF
DNA: TGTGCCAGCAGCCCGGGGCCTGCGAATGAGCAGTTCTTC

J: TRBJ2-5
V: TRBV9
size: .
D: .
CDR3: CASSVGRGGEQYF
DNA: TGTGCCAGCAGCGTAGGCAGGGGGGGAGAGCAGTACTTC

J: TRBJ2-3
V: TRBV12-3/TRBV12-4
size: .
D: .
CDR3: CASSFWNTDTQYF
DNA: TGTGCCAGCAGTTTCTGGAACACAGATACGCAGTATTTT

J: TRBJ1-2
V: TRBV11-1
size: .
D: .
CDR3: CASSGGTLSFYGYTF
DNA: TGTGCCAGCAGCGGTGGGACCCTGTCCTTCTATGGCTACACCTTC

J: TRBJ1-1
V: TRBV7-3
size: .
D: TRBD1
CDR3: CASSTTGTANTEAFF
DNA: TGTGCCAGCAGCACCACCGGGACAGCGAACACTGAAGCTTTCTTT

J: TRBJ2-3
V: TRBV6-1
size: once
D: TRBD2
CDR3: CASRGGGALSTDTQYF
DNA: TGTGCCAGCAGGGGCGGGGGGGCACTGAGCACAGATACGCAGTATTTT